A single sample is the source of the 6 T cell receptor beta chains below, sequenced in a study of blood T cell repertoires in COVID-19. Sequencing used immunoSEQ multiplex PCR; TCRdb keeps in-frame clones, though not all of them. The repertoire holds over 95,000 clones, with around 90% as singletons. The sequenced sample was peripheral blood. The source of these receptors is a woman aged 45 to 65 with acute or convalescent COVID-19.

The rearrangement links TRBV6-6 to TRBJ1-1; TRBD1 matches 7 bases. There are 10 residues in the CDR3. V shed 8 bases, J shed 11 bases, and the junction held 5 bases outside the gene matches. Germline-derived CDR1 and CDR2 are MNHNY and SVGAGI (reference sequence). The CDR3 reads CASEGAGAFF. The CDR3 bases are TGTGCCAGCGAGGGGGCTGGGGCTTTCTTT.

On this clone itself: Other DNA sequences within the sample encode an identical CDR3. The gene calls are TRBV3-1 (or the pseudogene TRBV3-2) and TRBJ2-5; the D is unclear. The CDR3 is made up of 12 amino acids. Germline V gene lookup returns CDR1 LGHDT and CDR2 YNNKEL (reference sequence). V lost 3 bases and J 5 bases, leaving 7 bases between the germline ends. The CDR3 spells CASSQVRETQYF. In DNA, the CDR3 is TGTGCCAGCAGCCAGGTGAGGGAGACCCAGTACTTC.

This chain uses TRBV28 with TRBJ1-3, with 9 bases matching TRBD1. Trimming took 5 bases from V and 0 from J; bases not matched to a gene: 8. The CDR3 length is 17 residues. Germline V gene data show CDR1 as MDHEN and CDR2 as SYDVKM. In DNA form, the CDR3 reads TGTGCCAGCAGTCCACCGACAGGGGGTTACTCTGGAAACACCATATATTTT. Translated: CASSPPTGGYSGNTIYF.

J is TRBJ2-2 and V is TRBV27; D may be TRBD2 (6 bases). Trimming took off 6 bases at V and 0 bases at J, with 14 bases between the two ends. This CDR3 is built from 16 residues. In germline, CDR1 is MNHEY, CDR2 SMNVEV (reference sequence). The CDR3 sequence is CASSLTGLANTGELFF. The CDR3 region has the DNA TGTGCCAGCAGCCTCACGGGACTCGCGAACACCGGGGAGCTGTTTTTT.

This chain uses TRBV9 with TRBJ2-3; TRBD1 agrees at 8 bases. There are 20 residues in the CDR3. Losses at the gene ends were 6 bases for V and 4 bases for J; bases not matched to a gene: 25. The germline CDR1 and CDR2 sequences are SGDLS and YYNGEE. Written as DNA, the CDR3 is TGTGCCAGCACCCATATATCCCTGGGGGCCCGGACAGGGAGTTCAGATACGCAGTATTTT. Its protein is CASTHISLGARTGSSDTQYF.

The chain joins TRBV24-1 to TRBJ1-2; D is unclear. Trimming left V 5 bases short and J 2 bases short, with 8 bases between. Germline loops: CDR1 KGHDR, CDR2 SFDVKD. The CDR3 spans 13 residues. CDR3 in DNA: TGTGCCACCAGTGGAGGATTAAACTATGGCTACACCTTC. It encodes CATSGGLNYGYTF.